This paragraph covers one TCR beta chain sequence. Gene names and germline refer to mouse. The read ends 1 residue shy of where the CDR3 ends; the end is completed using the germline J gene. The record originates from a study of tissue T cells after allogeneic stem cell transplantation. V was clipped by 1 base and J by 1 base; unmatched bases: 2. CDR1 and CDR2 (germline): FNHDT, SITEND (reference sequence). The length of the CDR3 is 16 residues. Using immunoSEQ multiplex PCR, the repertoire was profiled, and TCRdb retains in-frame clones only, with some absent. The sample lists under 25,000 clones; 72% were seen once.

The specimen sequenced was spleen. The sequence came from a female BALB/c mouse in good health. The MHC haplotype recorded for the strain is H2-d. This chain joins TRBV19 and TRBJ2-3; 11 bases fit TRBD2. CDR3 residues: CASSINWGGRAETLYF. The sequenced CDR3 bases are TGTGCCAGCAGTATAAACTGGGGGGGCCGTGCAGAAACGCTGTAT.